The rows below give T cell receptor beta chains drawn from one sample of a study of blood T cell repertoires in COVID-19. Produced via immunoSEQ multiplex PCR; TCRdb's table is partial and in-frame only. The table records 100,000 to 150,000 clones, roughly 72% of them present only once. Sequencing used peripheral blood. The origin of the receptors is a man aged 60 to 75 with acute or convalescent COVID-19. The CDR3 runs from the conserved cysteine through the conserved F or W. Fields, in order: V gene, J gene, clone size, D gene, CDR3 protein, CDR3 DNA. The D gene is left open where the match is weak. Expanded clones get a size class; other rows say once, few or many, or leave the size out.

TRBV19	TRBJ2-6	-	-	CASSKQGLGPSGANVLTF	TGTGCCAGTAGTAAACAGGGATTGGGGCCCTCTGGGGCCAACGTCCTGACTTTC
TRBV12-3/TRBV12-4	TRBJ1-5	-	-	CASSLASNQPQHF	TGTGCCAGCAGTTTAGCTTCAAATCAGCCCCAGCATTTT
TRBV18	TRBJ2-2	-	-	CASSPPWDTSRELFF	TGTGCCAGCTCACCACCTTGGGACACCTCCAGGGAGCTGTTTTTT
TRBV24-1	TRBJ1-1	-	-	CATSEDRGSKKSMNTEAFF	TGTGCCACCAGTGAAGATAGGGGTTCTAAGAAGAGCATGAACACTGAAGCTTTCTTT
TRBV19	TRBJ1-4	-	TRBD1	CASSPWDRGEKLFF	TGTGCCAGTAGTCCCTGGGACAGAGGCGAAAAACTGTTTTTT
TRBV10-3	TRBJ2-3	-	TRBD2	CAISEGTSADTQYF	TGTGCCATCAGTGAAGGGACTAGTGCAGATACGCAGTATTTT
TRBV7-2	TRBJ1-1	-	-	CASSLSDPGVSNTEAFF	TGTGCCAGCAGCTTATCCGACCCGGGAGTTAGCAACACTGAAGCTTTCTTT
TRBV5-1	TRBJ1-1	-	-	CASSLEPGSEAFF	TGCGCCAGCAGCTTGGAGCCGGGGTCTGAAGCTTTCTTT
TRBV6-1	TRBJ1-2	-	-	CASSEVPSNYGYTF	TGTGCCAGCAGTGAAGTTCCATCTAACTATGGCTACACCTTC
TRBV28	TRBJ1-3	-	-	CASSPGKGGNTIYF	TGTGCCAGCAGCCCCGGGAAGGGAGGAAACACCATATATTTT
TRBV29-1	TRBJ1-1	-	-	CSAREGRGTEAFF	TGCAGCGCTCGGGAGGGGCGGGGCACTGAAGCTTTCTTT
TRBV7-3	TRBJ2-7	-	-	CASSLTVSNYEQYF	TGTGCCAGCAGCTTAACGGTCAGTAACTACGAGCAGTACTTC
TRBV3-1/TRBV3-2	TRBJ2-7	-	TRBD1	CASSQGWTGRSYEQYF	TGTGCCAGCAGCCAAGGATGGACAGGGCGGTCCTACGAGCAGTACTTC
TRBV5-1	TRBJ1-6	-	TRBD1	CASKALPTGQGKSPLHF	TGCGCCAGCAAGGCCCTTCCCACTGGACAGGGGAAATCACCCCTCCACTTT
TRBV9	TRBJ2-1	-	TRBD2	CASSVVLSGGAMDEQFF	TGTGCCAGCAGCGTAGTATTGAGCGGGGGGGCGATGGATGAGCAGTTCTTC
TRBV19	TRBJ2-3	few	TRBD2	CASSMGGTTDTQYF	TGTGCCAGTAGTATGGGGGGGACCACAGATACGCAGTATTTT
TRBV7-3	TRBJ2-2	once	TRBD2	CASSSGGGEPTGELFF	TGTGCCAGCAGCTCCGGCGGGGGGGAACCCACCGGGGAGCTGTTTTTT
TRBV3-1/TRBV3-2	TRBJ2-3	few	TRBD2	CASSRTSGRASTDTQYF	TGTGCCAGCAGCCGGACTAGCGGGAGGGCTAGCACAGATACGCAGTATTTT
TRBV9	TRBJ1-3	-	TRBD1	CASSALPGQGAWGNTIYF	TGTGCCAGCAGCGCCTTACCGGGACAGGGGGCATGGGGAAACACCATATATTTT
TRBV11-2	TRBJ1-1	-	-	CASSLNLLSLTANTEAFF	TGTGCCAGCAGCTTAAATCTCCTGTCTCTGACAGCGAACACTGAAGCTTTCTTT
TRBV7-8	TRBJ2-2	-	-	CASSLWSLKIGGGELFF	TGTGCCAGCAGCTTGTGGAGCCTTAAAATCGGTGGCGGGGAGCTGTTTTTT
TRBV5-1	TRBJ2-2	-	-	CASSFVQTRTGELFF	TGCGCCAGCAGCTTTGTACAGACGAGAACCGGGGAGCTGTTTTTT
TRBV6-1	TRBJ2-5	-	-	CASSEAGGKTQYF	TGTGCCAGCAGTGAAGCGGGGGGAAAGACCCAGTACTTC
TRBV14	TRBJ2-3	-	-	CASSQPSGWAGDTQYF	TGTGCCAGCAGCCAACCGAGCGGATGGGCCGGGGATACGCAGTATTTT
TRBV28	TRBJ2-2	-	-	CASRLGEGELFF	TGTGCCAGCCGGCTGGGAGAAGGGGAGCTGTTTTTT
TRBV12-2	TRBJ2-5	once	-	CASRLARASGPNETQYF	TGTGCAAGTCGCTTAGCGCGTGCTAGCGGACCCAACGAGACCCAGTACTTC
TRBV6-1	TRBJ1-2	-	-	CASSEFRVANYGYTF	TGTGCCAGCAGTGAATTTCGTGTAGCTAACTATGGCTACACCTTC
TRBV9	TRBJ2-7	-	TRBD1	CASSVDGTGAYEQYF	TGTGCCAGCAGCGTAGACGGGACAGGGGCCTACGAGCAGTACTTC
TRBV29-1	TRBJ2-1	once	-	CSVPRQVRDNEQFF	TGCAGCGTCCCTCGACAGGTGAGGGACAATGAGCAGTTCTTC
TRBV5-1	TRBJ1-2	few	-	CASSPRGENYGYTF	TGCGCCAGCAGCCCCCGTGGGGAGAACTATGGCTACACCTTC
TRBV27	TRBJ1-6	-	TRBD1	CASRADRGNSPLHF	TGTGCCAGCAGGGCGGACAGGGGGAATTCACCCCTCCACTTT
TRBV7-2	TRBJ2-3	-	TRBD2	CASSLAASGGAGDTQYF	TGTGCCAGCAGCTTAGCGGCTAGCGGGGGGGCCGGAGATACGCAGTATTTT
TRBV5-1	TRBJ2-3	-	TRBD2	CASSLVVSGSRTDTQYF	TGCGCCAGCAGCTTGGTTGTTAGCGGGAGTAGGACAGATACGCAGTATTTT
TRBV6-2/TRBV6-3	TRBJ1-1	-	TRBD1	CASSPRQGGLQAFEAFF	TGTGCCAGCAGCCCTAGACAGGGGGGGTTACAAGCCTTTGAAGCTTTCTTT
TRBV11-2	TRBJ1-2	-	TRBD1	CASSRQGNGYTF	TGTGCCAGCAGTAGACAGGGGAATGGCTACACCTTC
TRBV7-9	TRBJ2-7	-	-	CASSLGLASYEQYF	TGTGCCAGCAGTTTGGGTCTAGCTTCGTACGAGCAGTACTTC
TRBV7-9	TRBJ1-6	-	TRBD1	CASSPPGQERNSPLHF	TGTGCCAGCAGCCCCCCGGGACAGGAGAGAAATTCACCCCTCCACTTT
TRBV6-1	TRBJ2-3	-	-	CASSELGGSTDTQYF	TGTGCCAGCAGTGAATTGGGGGGTAGCACAGATACGCAGTATTTT
TRBV5-1	TRBJ2-2	-	-	CASSLGPGAGELFF	TGCGCCAGCAGCTTGGGGCCAGGGGCCGGGGAGCTGTTTTTT
TRBV2	TRBJ1-1	-	-	CASSERQTRGEAFF	TGTGCCAGCAGTGAGAGGCAGACAAGAGGGGAAGCTTTCTTT
TRBV5-1	TRBJ2-3	once	TRBD2	CASSSLAGEGGTDTQYF	TGCGCCAGCAGCTCTCTAGCGGGAGAGGGGGGCACAGATACGCAGTATTTT
TRBV6-2/TRBV6-3	TRBJ2-7	-	-	CASSYSPSTNEQYF	TGTGCCAGCAGTTACTCTCCTAGCACCAACGAGCAGTACTTC
TRBV3-1/TRBV3-2	TRBJ1-6	-	TRBD1	CASSHGQGRGYSPLHF	TGTGCCAGCAGCCACGGACAGGGGAGGGGGTATTCACCCCTCCACTTT
TRBV30	TRBJ1-5	once	-	CAWSNGGGGNQPQHF	TGTGCCTGGAGTAATGGAGGAGGGGGCAATCAGCCCCAGCATTTT
TRBV6-5	TRBJ1-2	-	TRBD1	CASRSGGTGSYGYTF	TGTGCCAGCAGGTCCGGCGGGACAGGATCTTATGGCTACACCTTC
TRBV7-9	TRBJ2-3	once	-	CASSPGVDTQYF	TGTGCCAGCAGCCCCGGGGTGGATACGCAGTATTTT
TRBV19	TRBJ1-5	-	-	CASSIEVTGFYSNQPQHF	TGTGCCAGTAGTATAGAAGTTACAGGGTTCTATAGCAATCAGCCCCAGCATTTT
TRBV5-1	TRBJ1-2	-	-	CASSATGSNRGYTF	TGCGCCAGCAGCGCAACCGGGTCTAACAGGGGCTACACCTTC
TRBV30	TRBJ1-2	-	-	CAWRLPADGVYGYTF	TGTGCCTGGAGGCTACCAGCCGACGGGGTATATGGCTACACCTTC
TRBV3-1/TRBV3-2	TRBJ1-2	-	TRBD1	CASSHRGQGGGYTF	TGTGCCAGCAGCCACAGGGGGCAAGGCGGTGGCTACACCTTC
TRBV11-2	TRBJ1-5	-	-	CASSLDGVNQPQHF	TGTGCCAGCAGCTTAGACGGAGTAAATCAGCCCCAGCATTTT
TRBV30	TRBJ2-1	-	TRBD2	CAWSDSWTRPLYSYNEQFF	TGTGCCTGGAGTGATTCATGGACTAGGCCGCTTTACTCCTACAATGAGCAGTTCTTC
TRBV5-4	TRBJ1-2	once	-	CASSFEGGYGYTF	TGTGCCAGCAGCTTCGAGGGCGGCTATGGCTACACCTTC